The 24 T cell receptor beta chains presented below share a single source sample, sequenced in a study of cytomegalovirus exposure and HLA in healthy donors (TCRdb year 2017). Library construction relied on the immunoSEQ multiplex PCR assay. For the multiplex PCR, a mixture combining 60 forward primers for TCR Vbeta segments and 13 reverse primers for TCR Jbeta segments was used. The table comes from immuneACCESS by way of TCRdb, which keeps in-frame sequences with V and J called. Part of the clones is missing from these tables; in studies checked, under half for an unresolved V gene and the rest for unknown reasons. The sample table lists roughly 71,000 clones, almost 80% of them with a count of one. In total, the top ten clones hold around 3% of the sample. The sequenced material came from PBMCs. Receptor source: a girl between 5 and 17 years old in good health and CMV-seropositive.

CDR3 sequence: CASSYSRGQALTF. CDR3 in DNA: TGTGCCAGCAGTTACTCAAGAGGACAGGCCCTGACTTTC. The chain couples TRBV6-5 to TRBJ2-6; TRBD1 agrees at 7 bases. J gave up 15 bases and V 0 bases, and 5 bases lay outside the gene matches. Germline assignment: CDR1 MNHEY and CDR2 SVGAGI. This CDR3 has 13 amino acids.

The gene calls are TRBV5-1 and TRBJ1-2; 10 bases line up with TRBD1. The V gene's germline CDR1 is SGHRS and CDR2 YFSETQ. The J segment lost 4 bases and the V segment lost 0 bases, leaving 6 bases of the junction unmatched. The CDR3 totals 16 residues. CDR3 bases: TGCGCCAGCAGCTTGGGAGGGACAGGGGCCTTCTATGGCTACACCTTC. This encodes CASSLGGTGAFYGYTF.

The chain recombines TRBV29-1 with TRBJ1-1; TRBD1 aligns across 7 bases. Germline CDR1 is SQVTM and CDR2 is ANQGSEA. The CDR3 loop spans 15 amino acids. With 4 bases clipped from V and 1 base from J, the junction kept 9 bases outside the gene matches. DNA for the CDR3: TGCAGCGTTGGGTCGAACAGGGGCGGGAACACTGAAGCTTTCTTT. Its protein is CSVGSNRGGNTEAFF.

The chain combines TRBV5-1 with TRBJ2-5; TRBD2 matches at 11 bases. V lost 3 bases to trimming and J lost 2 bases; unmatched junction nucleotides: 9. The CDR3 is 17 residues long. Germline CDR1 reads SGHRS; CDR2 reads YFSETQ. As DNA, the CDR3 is TGCGCCAGCAGCTGGATGAGATTAGCGGGAGGGCAAGAGACCCAGTACTTC. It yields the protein CASSWMRLAGGQETQYF.

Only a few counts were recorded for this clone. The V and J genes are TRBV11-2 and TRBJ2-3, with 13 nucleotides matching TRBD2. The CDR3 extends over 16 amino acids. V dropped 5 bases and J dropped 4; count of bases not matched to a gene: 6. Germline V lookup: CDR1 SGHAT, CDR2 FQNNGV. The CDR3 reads CASSTRTSGSSDTQYF. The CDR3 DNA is TGTGCCAGCAGCACTAGGACTAGCGGGAGTTCAGATACGCAGTATTTT.

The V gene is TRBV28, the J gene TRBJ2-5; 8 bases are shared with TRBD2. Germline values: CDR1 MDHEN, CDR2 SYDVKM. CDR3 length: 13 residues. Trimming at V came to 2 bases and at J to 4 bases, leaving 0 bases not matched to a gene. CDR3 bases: TGTGCCAGCAGTTTACGGGAGGGAGAGACCCAGTACTTC. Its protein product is CASSLREGETQYF.

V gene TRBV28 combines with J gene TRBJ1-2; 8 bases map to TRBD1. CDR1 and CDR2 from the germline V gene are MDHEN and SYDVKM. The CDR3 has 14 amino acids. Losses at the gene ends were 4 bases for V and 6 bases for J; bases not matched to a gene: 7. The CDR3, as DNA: TGTGCCAGCAGTTACGCGACAGGGGCCCATGGCTACACCTTC. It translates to CASSYATGAHGYTF.

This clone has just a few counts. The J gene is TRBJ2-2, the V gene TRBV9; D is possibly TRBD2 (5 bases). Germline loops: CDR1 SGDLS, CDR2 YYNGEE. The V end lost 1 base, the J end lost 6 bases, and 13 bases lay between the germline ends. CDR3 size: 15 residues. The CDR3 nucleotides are TGTGCCAGCAGCGTAAGCATCACGGGATCCGGGGAGCTGTTTTTT. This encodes CASSVSITGSGELFF.

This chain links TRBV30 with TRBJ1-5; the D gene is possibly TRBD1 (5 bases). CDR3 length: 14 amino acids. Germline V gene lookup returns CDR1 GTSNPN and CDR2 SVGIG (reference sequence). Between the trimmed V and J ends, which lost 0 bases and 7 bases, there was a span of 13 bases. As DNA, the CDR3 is TGTGCCTGGAGTGTAGGGACTGGGAACCAGCCCCAGCATTTT. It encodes CAWSVGTGNQPQHF.

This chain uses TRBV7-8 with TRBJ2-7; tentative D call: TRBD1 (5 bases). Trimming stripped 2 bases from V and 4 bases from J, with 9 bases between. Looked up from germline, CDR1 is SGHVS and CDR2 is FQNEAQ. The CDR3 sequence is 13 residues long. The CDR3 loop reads CASSLSAGYEQYF. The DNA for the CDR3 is TGTGCCAGCAGCTTAAGTGCAGGGTACGAGCAGTACTTC.

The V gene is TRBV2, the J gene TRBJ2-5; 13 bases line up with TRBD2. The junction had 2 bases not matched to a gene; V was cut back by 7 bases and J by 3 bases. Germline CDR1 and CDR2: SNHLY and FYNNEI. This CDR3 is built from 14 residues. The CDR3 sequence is CASKGTSGEETQYF. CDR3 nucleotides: TGTGCCAGCAAGGGGACTAGCGGGGAAGAGACCCAGTACTTC.

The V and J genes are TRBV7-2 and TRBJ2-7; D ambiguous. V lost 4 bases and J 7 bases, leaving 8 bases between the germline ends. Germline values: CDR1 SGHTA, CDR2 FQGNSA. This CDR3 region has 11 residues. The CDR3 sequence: CASSSAREQYF. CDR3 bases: TGTGCCAGCAGCTCAGCCCGGGAGCAGTACTTC.

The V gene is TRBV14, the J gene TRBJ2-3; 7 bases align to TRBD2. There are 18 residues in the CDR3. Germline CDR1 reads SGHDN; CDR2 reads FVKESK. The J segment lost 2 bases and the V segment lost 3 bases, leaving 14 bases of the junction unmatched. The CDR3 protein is CASSHPPGSGPFTDTQYF. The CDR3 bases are TGTGCCAGCAGCCACCCCCCGGGTAGCGGGCCCTTCACAGATACGCAGTATTTT.

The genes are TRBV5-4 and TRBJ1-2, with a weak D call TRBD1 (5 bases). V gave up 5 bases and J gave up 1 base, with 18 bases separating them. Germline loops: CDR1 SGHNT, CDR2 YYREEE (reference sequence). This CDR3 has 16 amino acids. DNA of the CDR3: TGTGCCAGCAGTCCGTGGGGGGGTGATCTTAACTATGGCTACACCTTC. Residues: CASSPWGGDLNYGYTF. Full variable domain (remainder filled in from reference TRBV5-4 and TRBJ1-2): ETGVTQSPTHLIKTRGQQVTLRCSSQSGHNTVSWYQQALGQGPQFIFQYYREEENGRGNFPPRFSGLQFPNYSSELNVNALELDDSALYLCASSPWGGDLNYGYTFGSGTRLTVV.

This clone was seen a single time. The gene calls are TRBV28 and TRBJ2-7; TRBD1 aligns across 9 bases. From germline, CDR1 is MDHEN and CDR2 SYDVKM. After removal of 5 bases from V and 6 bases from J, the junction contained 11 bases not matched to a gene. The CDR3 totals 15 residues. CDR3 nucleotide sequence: TGTGCCAGCAGTCCTCACTGGGACAGGGTAAGCGAGCAGTACTTC. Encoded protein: CASSPHWDRVSEQYF.

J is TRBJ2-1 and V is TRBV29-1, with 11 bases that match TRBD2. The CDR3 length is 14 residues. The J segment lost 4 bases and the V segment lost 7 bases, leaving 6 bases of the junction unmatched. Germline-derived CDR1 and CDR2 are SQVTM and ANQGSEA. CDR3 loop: CSGGGTSGYNEQFF. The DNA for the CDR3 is TGCAGCGGGGGGGGGACTAGCGGTTACAATGAGCAGTTCTTC.

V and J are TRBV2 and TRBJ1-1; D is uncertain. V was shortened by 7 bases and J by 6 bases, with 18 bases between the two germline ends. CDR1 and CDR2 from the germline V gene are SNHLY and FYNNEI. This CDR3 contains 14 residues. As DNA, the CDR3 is TGTGCCAGCACCATGCGATCCACCTCCCCTGAAGCTTTCTTT. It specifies CASTMRSTSPEAFF.

The CDR3 loop is CASNSGGRQPQHF. CDR3 coding DNA: TGTGCCAGCAACTCCGGGGGTAGGCAGCCCCAGCATTTT. The chain combines TRBV6-6 with TRBJ1-5; D possibly corresponds to TRBD1 (5 bases). In germline, CDR1 is MNHNY, CDR2 SVGAGI (reference sequence). The V and J ends lost 7 bases and 7 bases respectively, with 14 bases between them. The CDR3 extends over 13 amino acids.

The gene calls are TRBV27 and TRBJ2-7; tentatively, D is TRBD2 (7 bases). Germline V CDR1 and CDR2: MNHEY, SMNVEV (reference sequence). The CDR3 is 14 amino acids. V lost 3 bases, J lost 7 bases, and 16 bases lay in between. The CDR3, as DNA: TGTGCCAGCAGTTTTTACGCGGGGGCGCGGGAGCAGTACTTC. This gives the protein CASSFYAGAREQYF.

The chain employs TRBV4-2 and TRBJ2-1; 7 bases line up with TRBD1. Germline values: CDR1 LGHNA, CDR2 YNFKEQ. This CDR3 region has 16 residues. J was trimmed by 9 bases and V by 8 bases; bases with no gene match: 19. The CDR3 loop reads CASGRQGGVPAGEQFF. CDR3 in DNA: TGTGCCAGCGGTCGACAGGGCGGTGTTCCAGCAGGTGAGCAGTTCTTC.

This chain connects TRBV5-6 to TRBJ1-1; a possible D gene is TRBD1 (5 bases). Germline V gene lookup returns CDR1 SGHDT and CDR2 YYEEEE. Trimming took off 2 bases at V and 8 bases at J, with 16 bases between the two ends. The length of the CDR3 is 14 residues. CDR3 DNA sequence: TGTGCCAGCAGCTTAGATAGGGGCCACGGGGAAGCTTTCTTT. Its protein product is CASSLDRGHGEAFF.

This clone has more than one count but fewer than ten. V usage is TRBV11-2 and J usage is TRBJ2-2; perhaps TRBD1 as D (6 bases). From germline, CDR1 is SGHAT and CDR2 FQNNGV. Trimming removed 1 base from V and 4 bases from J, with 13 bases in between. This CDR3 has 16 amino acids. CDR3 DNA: TGTGCCAGCAGCTTAGTGGCAGGGGCTGGCACCGGGGAGCTGTTTTTT. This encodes CASSLVAGAGTGELFF.

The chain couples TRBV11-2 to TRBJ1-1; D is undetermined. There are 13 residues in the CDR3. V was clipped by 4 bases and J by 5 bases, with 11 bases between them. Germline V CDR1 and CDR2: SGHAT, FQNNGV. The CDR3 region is CASSSFSRTEAFF. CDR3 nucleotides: TGTGCCAGCAGCTCCTTTTCGAGGACTGAAGCTTTCTTT.

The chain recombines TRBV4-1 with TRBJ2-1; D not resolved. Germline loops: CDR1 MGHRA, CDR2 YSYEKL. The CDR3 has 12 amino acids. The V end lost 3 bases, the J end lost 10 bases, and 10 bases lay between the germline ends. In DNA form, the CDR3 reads TGCGCCAGCAGCCAGCCAGGCATGGAGCAGTTCTTC. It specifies CASSQPGMEQFF.